Following are 10 T cell receptor beta chains from one sample sequenced in a study of CD8 T cells in ankylosing spondylitis. From the 5' RACE reads, TCRdb called clonotypes with MiXCR, one entry per CDR3 protein. The sample lists just over 300,000 distinct CDR3 sequences; around 21% were seen once. Specimen: blood, either unsorted or a sorted T cell fraction (not recorded which). Receptors were obtained from a female donor with ankylosing spondylitis or in good health (not recorded which).

The chain couples TRBV20-1 to TRBJ1-1, with a tentative D call TRBD1 (5 bases). CDR1 and CDR2 (germline): DFQATT, SNEGSKA (reference sequence). The V end was cut by 3 bases, the J end by 4 bases, with 12 bases between. The CDR3 totals 13 residues. In nucleotides, the CDR3 is TGCAGTGCTAGCCGGGACTGGGGCACTGAAGCTTTCTTT. Translated: CSASRDWGTEAFF.

This clonotype has a handful of counts. V is TRBV6-5 and J is TRBJ2-6; a weak D match, TRBD1 (6 bases). The CDR3 is 18 amino acids. V was clipped by 0 bases and J by 0 bases, with 12 bases between them. Germline loops: CDR1 MNHEY, CDR2 SVGAGI. The CDR3 spells CASSYSGTHLSGANVLTF. CDR3 in DNA: TGTGCCAGCAGTTACTCAGGGACACATCTCTCTGGGGCCAACGTCCTGACTTTC.

For this clonotype: Likely a read error: the CDR3 ends without its conserved phenylalanine or tryptophan. The CDR3 DNA reads as TGTGCCAGCAGTGCTTTCCTGACGGAGAATGAAAAACTGTTTCTT. It yields the protein CASSAFLTENEKLFL. V gene TRBV6-1 combines with J gene TRBJ1-4; D is unclear. V gave up 4 bases and J gave up 5 bases, with 14 bases separating them. Germline V lookup: CDR1 MNHNS, CDR2 SASEGT. The CDR3 runs to 15 residues.

This clonotype was found a few times. The chain's CDR3 is CASSPVGTHMLEQFF. In nucleotides, the CDR3 is TGCGCCAGCAGCCCGGTAGGGACCCACATGCTTGAGCAGTTCTTC. The genes are TRBV5-1 and TRBJ2-1; D is perhaps TRBD1 or TRBD2 (5 bases each). Germline V gene lookup returns CDR1 SGHRS and CDR2 YFSETQ. CDR3 size: 15 residues. Trimming removed 4 bases at V and 9 bases at J, with 20 bases between.

This clonotype occurred a few times. CDR3 sequence (DNA): TGTGCCAGCAGTTGGGGGACAGTGGGCCCCTATGGCTACACCTTC. Translation gives CASSWGTVGPYGYTF. The chain joins TRBV12-3 or TRBV12-4 to TRBJ1-2, with 7 nucleotides matching TRBD1. The CDR3 length is 15 residues. After removal of 4 bases from V and 4 bases from J, the junction contained 9 bases not matched to a gene.

Many counts were recorded for this clonotype. V usage is TRBV20-1 and J usage is TRBJ1-5, with D maybe TRBD1 (5 bases). V dropped 2 bases and J dropped 1 base, with 15 bases sitting between them. Germline V gene lookup returns CDR1 DFQATT and CDR2 SNEGSKA (reference sequence). This CDR3 contains 16 residues. Here the CDR3 DNA reads TGCAGTGCTAGACCCTCGGGGCGACCAAGCAATCAGCCCCAGCATTTT. Translation gives CSARPSGRPSNQPQHF.

The rearrangement links TRBV7-2 to TRBJ2-5; D is uncertain. The CDR3 has 14 residues. CDR1 and CDR2 (germline): SGHTA, FQGNSA. V was shortened by 3 bases and J by 0 bases, with 8 bases between the two germline ends. CDR3 sequence: CASSFAVYQETQYF. The CDR3 region has the DNA TGTGCCAGCAGCTTTGCAGTGTACCAAGAGACCCAGTACTTC.

This clonotype was recorded at least ten times. The V gene is TRBV20-1, the J gene TRBJ2-2; TRBD2 matches at 8 bases. CDR3 length: 13 amino acids. From germline, CDR1 is DFQATT and CDR2 SNEGSKA (reference sequence). J gave up 4 bases and V 3 bases, and 1 base lay outside the gene matches. DNA of the CDR3: TGCAGTGCTAGCGGGAGGGCCACCGGGGAGCTGTTTTTT. Translating it yields CSASGRATGELFF.

The sample holds a few counts of this clonotype. The chain has TRBV29-1 and TRBJ2-2, with D hard to call. Trimming removed 3 bases at V and 0 bases at J, with 8 bases between. The CDR3 totals 14 residues. The germline gives CDR1 SQVTM, CDR2 ANQGSEA. The CDR3 region has the DNA TGCAGCGTTGAGAGCCAAACGAACACCGGGGAGCTGTTTTTT. Protein: CSVESQTNTGELFF.

There are many counts of this clonotype. The chain employs TRBV29-1 and TRBJ2-4; 7 bases line up with TRBD2. The CDR3 is 12 residues long. Germline V CDR1 and CDR2: SQVTM, ANQGSEA. V dropped 4 bases and J dropped 9; count of bases not matched to a gene: 6. In nucleotides, the CDR3 is TGCAGCGTTGGGGGGGGAGAAATCATTCAGTACTTC. Its protein product is CSVGGGEIIQYF.